The 5 T cell receptor beta chains presented below share a single source sample, sequenced in a study of blood T cell repertoires in COVID-19. The assay was immunoSEQ multiplex PCR, and TCRdb's table has in-frame clones only and misses some. The sample shows under 300,000 clones, around 86% of them seen only once. Sequenced sample: peripheral blood. Every receptor here comes from a woman aged 70-85 years with active or convalescent COVID-19.

The chain links TRBV20-1 to TRBJ2-3, with D unclear. The length of the CDR3 is 11 residues. Deletions cut 5 bases from V and 4 bases from J, with 7 bases between. The germline V gene has CDR1 DFQATT and CDR2 SNEGSKA (reference sequence). The DNA of the CDR3 is TGCAGTGCTGCGAGCGCAGATACGCAGTATTTT. Translating it yields CSAASADTQYF.

DNA of the CDR3: TGTGCTAGTGCCCCCGACTGGGCGGGGGGGGACACAGATACGCAGTATTTT. Translated, it gives CASAPDWAGGDTDTQYF. The chain joins TRBV12-5 to TRBJ2-3, with 9 bases matching TRBD2. Trimming removed 7 bases from V and 2 bases from J; junction bases left unmatched: 13. Germline values: CDR1 LGHNT, CDR2 FRNRAP. The CDR3 consists of 17 residues.

This chain uses TRBV10-3 with TRBJ1-3, with D unclear. Trimming stripped 11 bases from V and 3 bases from J, with 11 bases between. The germline V gene has CDR1 ENHRY and CDR2 SYGVKD. CDR3 length: 12 residues. CDR3 region: CAAMRVGNTIYF. CDR3 in DNA: TGTGCCGCTATGAGGGTTGGAAACACCATATATTTT.

This clone appeared a few times. One junction end disagrees with the germline gene, perhaps due to a read error. This chain joins TRBV6-2 or TRBV6-3 and TRBJ1-6; TRBD1 agrees at 7 bases. Germline V gene sequence: CDR1 MNHEY, CDR2 SVGEGT. The CDR3 is made up of 14 amino acids. CDR3 loop: CASRYRGDNSPLHF. DNA of the CDR3: TGTGCCAGCCGTTACAGGGGTGATAATTCACCCCTCCACTTT.

This clone occurred a few times. This sequence joins TRBV14 and TRBJ1-6; D remains unclear. Germline CDR1 is SGHDN and CDR2 is FVKESK. V dropped 1 base and J dropped 6 bases, with 7 bases sitting between them. The length of the CDR3 is 14 residues. Here the CDR3 reads CASSQVGLNSPLHF. Written as DNA, the CDR3 is TGTGCCAGCAGCCAAGTCGGACTTAATTCACCCCTCCACTTT.